These 12 T cell receptor beta chains came from one sample sequenced in a study of blood T cell repertoires in COVID-19. The repertoire was sequenced with immunoSEQ multiplex PCR; TCRdb's copy has only in-frame clones and lacks some. The sample includes around 120,000 clones, almost 90% of them seen just once. Sequenced material: peripheral blood. Receptors originate from a woman between 55 and 75 years old with COVID-19, enrolled during active disease.

This clone has only a few counts. The chain has TRBV7-9 and TRBJ2-2, with 7 bases lining up with TRBD1. This CDR3 has 16 residues. Trimming at V came to 2 bases and at J to 4 bases, leaving 7 bases not matched to a gene. Per germline, CDR1 SEHNR and CDR2 FQNEAQ (reference sequence). CDR3 sequence: CASSLSTGAGTGELFF. The CDR3 bases are TGTGCCAGCAGCTTATCAACAGGGGCCGGCACCGGGGAGCTGTTTTTT.

V is TRBV19 and J is TRBJ1-4; 7 nucleotides agree with TRBD1. Germline CDR1 LNHDA, CDR2 SQIVND (reference sequence). The CDR3 runs 15 residues. V gave up 10 bases and J gave up 8 bases; unmatched junction bases: 16. The CDR3 protein is CATRDVRGVREKLFF. The CDR3 DNA sequence: TGTGCCACCCGAGACGTCAGGGGGGTACGGGAAAAACTGTTTTTT.

The chain carries TRBV4-2 and TRBJ2-1; 7 bases agree with TRBD2. This CDR3 is built from 15 residues. The V gene's germline CDR1 is LGHNA and CDR2 YNFKEQ. J gave up 5 bases and V 4 bases, and 8 bases lay outside the gene matches. This chain's CDR3 is CASSLARGGDNEQFF. The CDR3 DNA sequence: TGTGCCAGCAGCCTCGCTCGCGGGGGAGACAATGAGCAGTTCTTC.

This rearrangement joins TRBV7-2 to TRBJ1-2; 7 bases align to TRBD1. The J segment lost 0 bases and the V segment lost 4 bases, leaving 5 bases of the junction unmatched. CDR1 is SGHTA and CDR2 is FQGNSA in the germline V gene. CDR3 length: 15 residues. The CDR3 is CASSSGQAANYGYTF. For the CDR3, the DNA is TGTGCCAGCAGCTCTGGACAGGCCGCTAACTATGGCTACACCTTC.

The chain links TRBV6-1 to TRBJ1-2, with TRBD1 matching over 10 bases. V lost 4 bases to trimming and J lost 5 bases; unmatched junction nucleotides: 13. CDR3 length: 17 residues. Germline V CDR1 and CDR2: MNHNS, SASEGT. The CDR3 is CASSGRQGARPRYGYTF. CDR3 DNA: TGTGCCAGCAGTGGCCGACAGGGGGCGAGACCCCGGTATGGCTACACCTTC.

CDR3: CASSFRSGNTIYF. The CDR3 DNA is TGTGCCAGCAGTTTCCGGTCTGGAAACACCATATATTTT. V is TRBV27 and J is TRBJ1-3; D gene uncertain. CDR1 is MNHEY, CDR2 SMNVEV, per germline (reference sequence). V lost 3 bases and J lost 1, with 4 bases in between. CDR3 length equals 13 residues.

The V and J genes are TRBV7-9 and TRBJ2-1; D is undetermined. Trimming left V 4 bases short and J 4 bases short, with 8 bases between. The CDR3 covers 13 residues. In germline, CDR1 is SEHNR, CDR2 FQNEAQ (reference sequence). CDR3 nucleotide sequence: TGTGCCAGCAGCTCACCCGAGTACAATGAGCAGTTCTTC. It encodes CASSSPEYNEQFF.

The V call is TRBV19, the J call TRBJ1-5; 9 bases are a match to TRBD1. V lost 5 bases and J lost 6; bases outside the gene matches: 8. Germline V gene lookup returns CDR1 LNHDA and CDR2 SQIVND (reference sequence). CDR3 length: 15 residues. The CDR3 nucleotides are TGTGCCAGTAGTCCCCAACAGGGGGCTGGTCAGCCCCAGCATTTT. It is translated as CASSPQQGAGQPQHF.

The chain recombines TRBV6-5 with TRBJ1-4; tentative D call: TRBD1 (6 bases). Trimming removed 7 bases from V and 4 bases from J, with 13 bases in between. The germline V gene has CDR1 MNHEY and CDR2 SVGAGI. This CDR3 comprises 14 residues. In DNA form, the CDR3 reads TGTGCCAGCAAACAAACAGGGTATAATGAAAAACTGTTTTTT. Translating gives CASKQTGYNEKLFF.

The CDR3 here is CASSMVGGGWTMNTEAFF. In nucleotides, the CDR3 is TGTGCCAGTAGTATGGTAGGCGGCGGGTGGACTATGAACACTGAAGCTTTCTTT. This sequence joins TRBV19 and TRBJ1-1; D gene ambiguous. V was clipped by 3 bases and J by 0 bases, with 20 bases between them. The germline CDR1 and CDR2 sequences are LNHDA and SQIVND (reference sequence). The CDR3 has 18 residues. The whole variable domain, filled in from reference TRBV19 and TRBJ1-1, reads DGGITQSPKYLFRKEGQNVTLSCEQNLNHDAMYWYRQDPGQGLRLIYYSQIVNDFQKGDIAEGYSVSREKKESFPLTVTSAQKNPTAFYLCASSMVGGGWTMNTEAFFGQGTRLTVV.

This clone was recorded only once. This chain uses TRBV4-3 with TRBJ1-2; 7 nucleotides match TRBD1. With V trimmed by 4 bases and J by 3 bases, 8 bases remained unmatched. The germline V gene has CDR1 LGHNA and CDR2 YSLEER. The CDR3 length is 15 residues. The CDR3 region is CASSPRTGDDYGYTF. The DNA for the CDR3 is TGCGCCAGCAGCCCCCGGACAGGCGATGACTATGGCTACACCTTC.

The V call is TRBV5-6, the J call TRBJ1-3; D ambiguous. Trimming stripped 0 bases from V and 0 bases from J, with 7 bases between. CDR1 and CDR2 (germline): SGHDT, YYEEEE. The CDR3 spans 15 residues. CDR3 nucleotide sequence: TGTGCCAGCAGCTTGGGCCGGTACTCTGGAAACACCATATATTTT. Its protein is CASSLGRYSGNTIYF.